This entry concerns a single T cell receptor beta chain. Its antigen is currently unknown. Clones were read by immunoSEQ multiplex PCR, and TCRdb kept only the in-frame ones, dropping some. This sample has about 70,000 clones, with 90% to 95% found just once. The CDR3 has 14 residues. CDR1 MNHEY and CDR2 SMNVEV come from the germline V gene (reference sequence). Trimming at V came to 2 bases and at J to 3 bases, leaving 4 bases not matched to a gene. This entry is derived from a study of graft-versus-host responses after intestinal transplantation. Study-wide background: Anti-thymocyte globulin induction preceded 2 to 4 years of tacrolimus and steroid maintenance in all recipients. Study-level results: Early post-transplant falls in HvG clones accompanied the peak levels of circulating GvH clones.

The clonotype originates from a human donor who received an intestinal transplant. The chain links TRBV27 to TRBJ2-7; TRBD2 matches 7 bases. The material sequenced was unstimulated CD8+ T cells sorted from spleen or lymph node cells, taken before intestinal transplant. CDR3 DNA: TGTGCCAGCAGTTTAGGAGGGAGGGTCTACGAGCAGTACTTC. Its protein is CASSLGGRVYEQYF.